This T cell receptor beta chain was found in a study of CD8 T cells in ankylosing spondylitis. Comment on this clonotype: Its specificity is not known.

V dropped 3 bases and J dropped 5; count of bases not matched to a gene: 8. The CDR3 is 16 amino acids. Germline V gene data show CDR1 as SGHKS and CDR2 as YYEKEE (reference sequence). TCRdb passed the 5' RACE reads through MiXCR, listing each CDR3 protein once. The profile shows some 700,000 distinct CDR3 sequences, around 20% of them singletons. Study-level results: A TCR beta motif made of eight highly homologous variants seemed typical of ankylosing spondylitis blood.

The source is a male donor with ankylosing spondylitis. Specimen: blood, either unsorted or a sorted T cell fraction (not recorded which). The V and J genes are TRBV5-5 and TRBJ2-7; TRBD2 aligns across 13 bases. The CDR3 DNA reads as TGTGCCAGCAGCTCAAATGGACTAGCGGGAGAGGACGAGCAGTACTTC. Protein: CASSSNGLAGEDEQYF.